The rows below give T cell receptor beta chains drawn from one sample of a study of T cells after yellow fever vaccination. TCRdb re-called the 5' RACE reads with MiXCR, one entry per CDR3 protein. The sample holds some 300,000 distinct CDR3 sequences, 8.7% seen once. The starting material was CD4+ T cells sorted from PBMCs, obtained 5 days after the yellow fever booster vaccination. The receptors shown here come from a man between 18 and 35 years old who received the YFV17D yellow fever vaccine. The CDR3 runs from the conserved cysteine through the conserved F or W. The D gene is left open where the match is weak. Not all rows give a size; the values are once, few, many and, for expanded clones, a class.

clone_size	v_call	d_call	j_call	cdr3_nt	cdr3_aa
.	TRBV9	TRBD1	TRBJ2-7	TGTGCCAGCAGCGTAGCGGGACAGGGCTTTAGCGAGCAGTACTTC	CASSVAGQGFSEQYF
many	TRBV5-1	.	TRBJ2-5	TGCGCCAGCAGCTTGATAAGTGGCGGGGCGGGGACCCAGTACTTC	CASSLISGGAGTQYF
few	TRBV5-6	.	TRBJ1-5	TGTGCCAGCAGCTTGGCTCTGGCAGGCGAATCCCAGCATTTT	CASSLALAGESQHF
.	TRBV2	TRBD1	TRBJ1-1	TGTGCCAGCACCACCGACAGGGCCGACCCCCTCGCTTTCTTT	CASTTDRADPLAFF
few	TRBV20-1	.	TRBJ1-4	TGCAGTGCTAGGGCAGGGACGTACGGTGAAAAACTGTTTTTT	CSARAGTYGEKLFF
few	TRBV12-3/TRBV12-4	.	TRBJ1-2	TGTGCCAGCAGCCTCAGTGACAGCGTCGGATACACCTTC	CASSLSDSVGYTF
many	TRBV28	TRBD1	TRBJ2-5	TGTGCCAGCAGTTCAGGGGGCTTGGAGACCCAGTACTTC	CASSSGGLETQYF
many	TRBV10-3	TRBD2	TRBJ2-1	TGTGCCATCACAACGGGGGGAAACCACAATGAGCAGTTCTTC	CAITTGGNHNEQFF
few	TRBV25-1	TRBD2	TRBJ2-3	TGTGCCAGCAGTGAATGGAAATTGCGGGGGGGCACAGATACGCAGTATTTT	CASSEWKLRGGTDTQYF
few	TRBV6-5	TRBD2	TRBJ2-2	TGTGCCAGCAGCCGCGTGACGGGGGGGGGTGCATTAACGAACACCGGGGAGCTGTTTTTT	CASSRVTGGGALTNTGELFF
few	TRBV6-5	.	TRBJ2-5	TGTGCCAGCAGTCCCACGACAGACCAAGAGACCCAGTACTTC	CASSPTTDQETQYF
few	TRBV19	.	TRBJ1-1	TGTGCCACTGAGGGGCCGATTAGGGGGAGAGTCACTGAAGCTTTCTTT	CATEGPIRGRVTEAFF
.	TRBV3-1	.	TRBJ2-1	TGTGCCAGCAGCCAAGGCCCTGGGGGTGGGGACTACAATGAGCAGTTCTTC	CASSQGPGGGDYNEQFF
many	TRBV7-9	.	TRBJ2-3	TGTGCCAGCAGCAGGTCGGGGACAGATACGCAGTATTTT	CASSRSGTDTQYF
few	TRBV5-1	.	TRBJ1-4	TGCGCCAGCAGCCCGAGCCAGTTTCGAGGAGAAAAACTGTTTTTT	CASSPSQFRGEKLFF
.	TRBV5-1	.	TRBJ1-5	TGCGCCAGCAGCGGGGGGGATTATAGCAATCAGCCCCAGCATTTT	CASSGGDYSNQPQHF
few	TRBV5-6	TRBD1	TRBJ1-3	TGTGCCAGCAGCCCGCTGCGGACAGGGGCTGGAAACACCATATATTTT	CASSPLRTGAGNTIYF
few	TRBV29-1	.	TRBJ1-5	TGCAGCGTTGCCTTGACAGTCAATCAGCCCCAGCATTTT	CSVALTVNQPQHF
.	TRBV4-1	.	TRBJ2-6	TGCGCCAGCAGCCAAGACGGGGGTGGGGCCAACGTCCTGACTTTC	CASSQDGGGANVLTF
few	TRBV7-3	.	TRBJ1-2	TGTGCCAGCAGTGGAGGGGTGTTCTCGGGCTACACCTTC	CASSGGVFSGYTF
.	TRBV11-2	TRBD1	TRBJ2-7	TGTGCCAGCAGCTCCGGACAGGGGGCGAACTACGAGCAGTACTTC	CASSSGQGANYEQYF
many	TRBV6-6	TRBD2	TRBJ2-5	TGTGCCAGCAGTTTGGGGGGACTAGGAGCGGGCGAGACCCAGTACTTC	CASSLGGLGAGETQYF
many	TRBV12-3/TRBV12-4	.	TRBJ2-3	TGTGCCAGCACCCGACGGAACACAGATACGCAGTATTTT	CASTRRNTDTQYF
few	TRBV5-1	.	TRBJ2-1	TGCGCCAGCAGACAGTCCGATGAGCAGTTCTTC	CASRQSDEQFF
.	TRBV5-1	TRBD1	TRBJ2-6	TGCGCCAGCAGCGCCCTGACAGGGGGCATTTATGGGGCCAACGTCCTGACTTTC	CASSALTGGIYGANVLTF
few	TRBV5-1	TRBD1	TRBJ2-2	TGCGCCAGCAGCACGGGGGACAGGGGATACACCGGGGAGCTGTTTTTT	CASSTGDRGYTGELFF
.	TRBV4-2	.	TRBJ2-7	TGTGCCAGCAGCCAAGGATGGGAAACTAGTGGGCCGGGGGAGCAGTACTTC	CASSQGWETSGPGEQYF
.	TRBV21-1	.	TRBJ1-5	TGTGCCAGTGCCTTCGTCAGGAGCAATCAGCCCCAGCATTTT	CASAFVRSNQPQHF
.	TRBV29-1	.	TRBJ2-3	TGCAGCGTGGGTGGGGCAGATACGCAGTATTTT	CSVGGADTQYF
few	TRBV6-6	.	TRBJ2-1	TGTGCCAGCAGTTACTCGCCAGGGGCGGAGCAGTTCTTC	CASSYSPGAEQFF
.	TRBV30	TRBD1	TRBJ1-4	TGTGCCTGGAGTGTACAGGGGGTATCCACAGGAAAACTGTTTTTT	CAWSVQGVSTGKLFF
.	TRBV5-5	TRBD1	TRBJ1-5	TGTGCCAGCAGTTTAACAGGGGGAGTGATTCAGCCCCAGCATTTT	CASSLTGGVIQPQHF
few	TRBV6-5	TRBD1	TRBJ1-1	TGTGCCAGCAGGACAGGGGGAAGTGAAGCTTTCTTT	CASRTGGSEAFF
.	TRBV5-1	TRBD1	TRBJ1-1	TGCGCCAGCAGCAAAGGACAGGAGGGCGATGAAGCTTTCTTT	CASSKGQEGDEAFF
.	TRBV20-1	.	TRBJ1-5	TGCAGTGCTAGAGATCATTCGGAGACGGCGCAGCCCCAGCATTTT	CSARDHSETAQPQHF
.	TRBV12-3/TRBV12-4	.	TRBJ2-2	TGTGCCAGCAGTCCAACCAGGGTAGCAACCGGGGAGCTGTTTTTT	CASSPTRVATGELFF
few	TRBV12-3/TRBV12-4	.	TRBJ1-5	TGTGCCAGCACCCCGCAGGGTCCGGGGCAGCCCCAGCATTTT	CASTPQGPGQPQHF
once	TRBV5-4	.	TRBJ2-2	TGTGCCAGCAGCTTGTCGGGATTGAACACCGGGGAGCTGTTTTTT	CASSLSGLNTGELFF
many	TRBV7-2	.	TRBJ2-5	TGTGCCAGCAGCCCATTGGGGGGAGAGACCCAGTACTTC	CASSPLGGETQYF
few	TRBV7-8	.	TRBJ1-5	TGTGCCAGCAGCCAACGAAGATATCAGCCCCAGCATTTT	CASSQRRYQPQHF
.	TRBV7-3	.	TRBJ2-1	TGTGCCAGCAGCCCTGGGGGGCCGCGCTCCTACAATGAGCAGTTCTTC	CASSPGGPRSYNEQFF
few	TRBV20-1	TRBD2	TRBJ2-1	TGCAGTGCTAGAGCTGGGACTATTCATGAGCAGTTCTTC	CSARAGTIHEQFF
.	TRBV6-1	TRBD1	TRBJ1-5	TGTGCCAGCAGGGCTAGACAGGGTACCCTAGGTTATCAGCCCCAGCATTTT	CASRARQGTLGYQPQHF
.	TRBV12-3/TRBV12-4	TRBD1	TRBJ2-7	TGTGCCAGCAGTTTAGGGGGACAGGGGGCGATGTACGAGCAGTACTTC	CASSLGGQGAMYEQYF
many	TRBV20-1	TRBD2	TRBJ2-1	TGCAGTGCTAATCCGGGGGGGCCGGTCGATGAGCAGTTCTTC	CSANPGGPVDEQFF
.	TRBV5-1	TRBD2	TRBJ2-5	TGCGCCAGCAGCAACCTAGCGGGGGGAGGTGCTAGCGAGACCCAGTACTTC	CASSNLAGGGASETQYF
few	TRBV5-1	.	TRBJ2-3	TGCGCCAGCAGCTTGGATCCAGCCGGGGCTGATACAGATACGCAGTATTTT	CASSLDPAGADTDTQYF
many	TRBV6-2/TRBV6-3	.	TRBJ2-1	TGTGCCAGCAGCCCATGGAGCGGGCTCTCCTACAATGAGCAGTTCTTC	CASSPWSGLSYNEQFF
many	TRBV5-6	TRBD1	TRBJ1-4	TGTGCCAGCAGCCACCCAAGACAGGGAAGAAAACTGTTTTTT	CASSHPRQGRKLFF
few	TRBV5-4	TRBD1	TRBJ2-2	TGTGCCAGCAGCCCTCCCGGACAGGGGCGGTCGGGCACCGGGGAGCTGTTTTTT	CASSPPGQGRSGTGELFF
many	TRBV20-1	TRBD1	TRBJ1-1	TGCAGTGCTCGACAGGGGAACACTGAAGCTTTCTTT	CSARQGNTEAFF
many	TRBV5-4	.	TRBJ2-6	TGTGCCAGCAGCTTCAGGGATTCTGGGGCCAACGTCCTGACTTTC	CASSFRDSGANVLTF
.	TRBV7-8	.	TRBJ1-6	TGTGCCAGCAGCTTAGTTGCTTTAGGCCCCAACCCTTCACCCCTCCACTTT	CASSLVALGPNPSPLHF
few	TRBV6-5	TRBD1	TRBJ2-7	TGTGCCAGCGCGCGGGGACAGGGAAGGGAGCAGTACTTC	CASARGQGREQYF
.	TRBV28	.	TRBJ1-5	TGTGCCATCCAGAGTTATAGCAATCAGCCCCAGCATTTT	CAIQSYSNQPQHF
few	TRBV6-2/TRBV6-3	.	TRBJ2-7	TGTGCCAGCAGCCACCCGGTAACCTACGAGCAGTACTTC	CASSHPVTYEQYF
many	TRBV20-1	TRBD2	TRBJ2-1	TGCAGGCCCGCTTACGGGGGGGCGGGTGAGCAGTTCTTC	CRPAYGGAGEQFF
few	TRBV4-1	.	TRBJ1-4	TGCGCCAGCAGCCAAGAAGGACAGAGTAATGAAAAACTGTTTTTT	CASSQEGQSNEKLFF
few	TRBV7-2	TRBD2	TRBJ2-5	TGTGCCAGCAGCTCCCAAGGACTAGTTAGAGAGACCCAGTACTTC	CASSSQGLVRETQYF